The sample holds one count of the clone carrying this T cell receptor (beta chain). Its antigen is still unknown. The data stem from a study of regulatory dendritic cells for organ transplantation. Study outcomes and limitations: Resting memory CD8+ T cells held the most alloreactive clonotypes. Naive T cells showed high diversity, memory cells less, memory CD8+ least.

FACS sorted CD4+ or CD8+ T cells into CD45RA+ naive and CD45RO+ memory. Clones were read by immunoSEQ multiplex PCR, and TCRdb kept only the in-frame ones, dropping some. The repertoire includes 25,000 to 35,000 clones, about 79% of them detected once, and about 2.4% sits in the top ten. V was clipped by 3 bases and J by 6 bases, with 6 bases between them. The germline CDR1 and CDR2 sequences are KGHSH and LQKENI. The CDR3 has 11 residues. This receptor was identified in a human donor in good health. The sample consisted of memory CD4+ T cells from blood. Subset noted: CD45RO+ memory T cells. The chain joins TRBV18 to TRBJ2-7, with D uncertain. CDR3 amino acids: CASSPETEQYF. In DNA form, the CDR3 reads TGTGCCAGCTCACCTGAAACCGAGCAGTACTTC.